Below are 6 T cell receptor beta chains sequenced from a single sample in a study of regulatory T cells in long-lasting Graves disease (dated by TCRdb to the early 2020s). The library was produced with multiplex PCR. Data came from an Illumina HiSeq 4000. To build TCR beta libraries, CDR3 regions were amplified by Arm-PCR using iRepertoire HTBI primers. Using fastp trimming at Q25 and MiXCR clonotype assembly, TCRdb reanalyzed the public sequencing data and kept in-frame beta chains. Every CDR3 protein is listed once, alongside the most common genes and DNA of its rows. Within this sample are some 400,000 distinct CDR3 sequences, with about 15% of them counted one time only. Of the sample, 16% falls within the top ten clones. The time point label corresponds to: newly diagnosed GD, antithyroid drugs for less than 3 months. For both TCR sequencing and RNA sequencing, RNA was extracted from PBMCs in TRIzol.

This sample was shared with a second study, whose subject was T cells in Graves' hyperthyroidism and ophthalmopathy.

The material sequenced was peripheral blood mononuclear cells (PBMCs), taken at new diagnosis, from a patient treated with antithyroid drugs. Source of these receptors: a woman aged 25 to 39 with Graves disease. Donor details come from another sample of the same person, matched by shared clones.

This clonotype came up many times. The genes are TRBV7-9 and TRBJ2-5; 12 positions match TRBD2. V lost 3 bases and J lost 2; bases outside the gene matches: 7. There are 17 residues in the CDR3. Germline CDR1 is SEHNR and CDR2 is FQNEAQ (reference sequence). The CDR3 DNA is TGTGCCAGCAGCTTCAGACTAGCGGGAGAGGGACAAGAGACCCAGTACTTC. It codes for CASSFRLAGEGQETQYF.

This clonotype has ten or more counts. The rearrangement joins TRBV2 to TRBJ2-6; D is unresolved. Germline loops: CDR1 SNHLY, CDR2 FYNNEI. This CDR3 spans 15 amino acids. Trimming removed 2 bases at V and 0 bases at J, with 5 bases between. CDR3 in DNA: TGTGCCAGCAGTGAAATCTACTCTGGGGCCAACGTCCTGACTTTC. Protein product: CASSEIYSGANVLTF.

Only a few counts were recorded for this clonotype. J is TRBJ2-7 and V is TRBV28, with 8 bases aligning to TRBD2. Losses at the gene ends were 3 bases for V and 3 bases for J; bases not matched to a gene: 16. CDR1 and CDR2 (germline): MDHEN, SYDVKM. This CDR3 region has 18 residues. The CDR3: CASSFNGVAGRALYEQYF. DNA for the CDR3: TGTGCCAGCAGTTTTAACGGGGTAGCGGGACGGGCTCTCTACGAGCAGTACTTC.

This clonotype was seen more than once but under ten times. The chain joins TRBV14 to TRBJ1-6; 7 nucleotides match TRBD1. In germline, CDR1 is SGHDN, CDR2 FVKESK. This CDR3 contains 15 residues. V lost 1 base to trimming and J lost 9 bases; unmatched junction nucleotides: 6. CDR3 residues: CASSQADRIGSPLHF. The DNA of the CDR3 is TGTGCCAGCAGCCAAGCGGACAGGATAGGTTCACCCCTCCACTTT.

Worth noting for this clonotype: An end of the junction does not agree with germline; a read error may underlie this. The gene calls are TRBV19 and TRBJ2-6; D may be TRBD1 (5 bases). This CDR3 has 15 amino acids. Germline loops: CDR1 LNHDA, CDR2 SQIVND (reference sequence). The CDR3 nucleotides read TGTGCCAGTCTGAATGCAGACTCTGGGGCCAACATCCTGACTTTC. This translates into CASLNADSGANILTF.

This clonotype was picked up a small number of times. CDR3 amino acids: CASSLLYPPAEKVTEAFF. CDR3 nucleotide sequence: TGCGCCAGCAGCTTATTGTATCCCCCGGCGGAGAAGGTCACTGAAGCTTTCTTT. The rearrangement uses TRBV5-1 and TRBJ1-1; D is unclear. V was shortened by 2 bases and J by 4 bases, with 24 bases between the two germline ends. The CDR3 runs to 18 residues. Germline CDR1 is SGHRS and CDR2 is YFSETQ.